The 16 T cell receptor beta chains listed next were all sequenced from one sample in a study of blood T cells in healthy people across ages. Combining a sample-barcoded 5' primer with a J-beta primer mix, a second PCR ran for 7 to 11 cycles. Each CDR3 protein is one row after TCRdb ran MiXCR on the 5' RACE reads. The table shows 1.2 million to 1.5 million distinct CDR3 sequences, with around 42% occurring only once. The sample was blood. Receptor source: a woman younger than 35 in good health.

The table lists this clonotype with a few counts. The chain carries TRBV7-9 and TRBJ1-1, with a weak D call TRBD1 (5 bases). Per the germline V gene, CDR1 is SEHNR and CDR2 is FQNEAQ (reference sequence). V lost 5 bases and J 2 bases, leaving 9 bases between the germline ends. This CDR3 has 13 amino acids. CDR3 amino acids: CASSRDSNTEAFF. The CDR3 DNA follows: TGTGCCAGCAGCCGGGACTCTAACACTGAAGCTTTCTTT.

The chain employs TRBV6-1 and TRBJ2-4; 11 nucleotides agree with TRBD1. Near its end, the DNA agrees better with TRBJ2-7, so the J call may be wrong. The CDR3 has 15 amino acids. Germline assignment: CDR1 MNHNS and CDR2 SASEGT. The CDR3 reads CASSEGWGQGVEQYF. In nucleotides, the CDR3 is TGTGCCAGCAGTGAAGGTTGGGGACAGGGGGTCGAGCAGTACTTC.

Turning to this clonotype: A read error is possible here, since a much larger clone lies one base away. The rearrangement links TRBV11-2 to TRBJ2-5; D remains unclear. This CDR3 is built from 13 residues. V dropped 3 bases and J dropped 11 bases, with 16 bases sitting between them. Looked up from germline, CDR1 is SGHAT and CDR2 is FQNNGV. CDR3 DNA: TGTGCCAGCAGCTTGGCCCTAGTCGATGGGCAGTACTTC. Translating it yields CASSLALVDGQYF.

This clonotype was seen many times. A read error may be the cause here, since a much bigger clone is one base away. V gene TRBV27 combines with J gene TRBJ2-5; possibly TRBD1 for D (6 bases). V was pared by 5 bases and J by 11 bases, with 24 bases between. The CDR3 is 15 residues long. Looked up from germline, CDR1 is MNHEY and CDR2 is SMNVEV (reference sequence). The CDR3 nucleotides read TGTGCCAGCAGTCATGACAGGACGTTACAGAATGAGCAGTACTTC. This gives the protein CASSHDRTLQNEQYF.

This clonotype was found a few times. The chain employs TRBV5-1 and TRBJ2-5; possible D gene TRBD2, 5 bases. CDR1 is SGHRS, CDR2 YFSETQ, per germline. V was cut by 4 bases and J by 11 bases, with 15 bases left in between. The CDR3 covers 12 residues. The CDR3 loop reads CASSISFGEQYF. CDR3 DNA: TGCGCCAGCAGCATTTCTTTTGGGGAGCAGTACTTC. The full variable domain, with the rest looked up from reference TRBV5-1 and TRBJ2-5, is KAGVTQTPRYLIKTRGQQVTLSCSPISGHRSVSWYQQTPGQGLQFLFEYFSETQRNKGNFPGRFSGRQFSNSRSEMNVSTLELGDSALYLCASSISFGEQYFGPGTRLLVL.

This chain connects TRBV20-1 to TRBJ1-1, with a weak D call TRBD1 (6 bases). The CDR3 has 13 residues. The V end was cut by 5 bases, the J end by 4 bases, with 14 bases between. Germline V gene lookup returns CDR1 DFQATT and CDR2 SNEGSKA (reference sequence). The DNA for the CDR3 is TGCAGTGCTTCACAGGGTTTCTCCACTGAAGCTTTCTTT. Residues: CSASQGFSTEAFF.

In the case of this clonotype: The germline gene is not matched at one end of the junction; a read error may be the cause. The genes are TRBV7-2 and TRBJ2-7; TRBD2 agrees at 8 bases. CDR3 length: 16 amino acids. CDR1 SGHTA and CDR2 FQGNSA come from the germline V gene. Here the CDR3 DNA reads TGTGCCGGCAGCTTAGCGGCCAGCGGGAGTCCCTACGAGCAGTACTTC. It specifies CAGSLAASGSPYEQYF.

With respect to this clonotype: One end of the junction is discordant with germline, which a read error may explain. The rearrangement joins TRBV12-3 or TRBV12-4 to TRBJ1-1; possibly TRBD1 for D (6 bases). This CDR3 has 15 amino acids. This CDR3 is CASTLLTGGNTEAFF. The CDR3 nucleotides are TGTGCCAGCACTTTACTGACAGGAGGGAACACTGAAGCTTTCTTT.

As concerns this clonotype: One junction end disagrees with the germline gene, perhaps due to a read error. This sequence joins TRBV5-1 and TRBJ1-2, with 7 bases identical to TRBD1. The CDR3 sequence is 14 residues long. Germline CDR1 reads SGHRS; CDR2 reads YFSETQ. DNA of the CDR3: TGCGCCAGCAGCCTGGAGACAGGGAACTATGGCCACACCTTC. This codes for CASSLETGNYGHTF.

On this clonotype itself: Germline and junction disagree at one end, which may indicate a read error. The V gene is TRBV6-6, the J gene TRBJ1-5; 10 bases are a match to TRBD1. The CDR3 totals 15 residues. The V gene's germline CDR1 is MNHNY and CDR2 SVGAGI (reference sequence). In nucleotides, the CDR3 is TGTGCCAGAAGTTACGGACAGGGGGTCAATCAGCCCCAGCATTTT. The encoded protein is CARSYGQGVNQPQHF.

This clonotype was seen at least ten times. The V gene is TRBV2, the J gene TRBJ2-6; D is uncertain. From germline, CDR1 is SNHLY and CDR2 FYNNEI. V lost 5 bases and J lost 1, with 6 bases in between. This CDR3 has 14 residues. CDR3 loop: CASSTPSGANVLTF. The CDR3 DNA reads as TGTGCCAGCAGTACGCCTTCTGGGGCCAACGTCCTGACTTTC.

The V and J genes are TRBV6-1 and TRBJ2-5; 7 nucleotides agree with TRBD2. CDR3 length: 15 amino acids. CDR1 is MNHNS, CDR2 SASEGT, per germline. J lost 2 bases, V lost 3 bases, and 6 bases had no gene match. CDR3 residues: CASSDMGLPQETQYF. The CDR3 nucleotides are TGTGCCAGCAGTGACATGGGACTACCTCAAGAGACCCAGTACTTC.

The table lists this clonotype with many counts. The CDR3 DNA sequence: TGTGCCAGCAGCTTATACGGGGGGGGCACAGATACGCAGTATTTT. Translating it yields CASSLYGGGTDTQYF. V and J are TRBV13 and TRBJ2-3; 8 nucleotides agree with TRBD2. Germline V gene sequence: CDR1 PRHDT, CDR2 FYEKMQ (reference sequence). This CDR3 has 15 amino acids. The trim removed 2 bases at V and 1 base at J, leaving 2 bases unmatched.

The sample holds a few counts of this clonotype. This chain joins TRBV20-1 and TRBJ2-7; the D gene is possibly TRBD1 (5 bases). Germline assignment: CDR1 DFQATT and CDR2 SNEGSKA (reference sequence). V lost 6 bases and J lost 0, with 18 bases in between. The CDR3 runs to 15 residues. The CDR3 region is CSAPFLDTSSYEQYF. CDR3 coding DNA: TGCAGTGCCCCCTTTTTGGACACGAGCTCCTACGAGCAGTACTTC.

The chain combines TRBV15 with TRBJ2-1; D ambiguous. This CDR3 contains 17 residues. Germline lookup yields CDR1 LNHNV and CDR2 YYDKDF (reference sequence). V was pared by 3 bases and J by 1 base, with 16 bases between. The CDR3 bases are TGTGCCACCAGCAGCGGCGTGGCAGGTCAATCCTACAATGAGCAGTTCTTC. It codes for CATSSGVAGQSYNEQFF. The full variable domain, in which reference TRBV15 and TRBJ2-1 provide the parts outside the CDR3, is DAMVIQNPRYQVTQFGKPVTLSCSQTLNHNVMYWYQQKSSQAPKLLFHYYDKDFNNEADTPDNFQSRRPNTSFCFLDIRSPGLGDTAMYLCATSSGVAGQSYNEQFFGPGTRLTVL.

The chain has TRBV28 and TRBJ2-1, with 7 positions matching TRBD2. The CDR3 contains 15 residues. J gave up 6 bases and V 5 bases, and 10 bases lay outside the gene matches. The germline V gene has CDR1 MDHEN and CDR2 SYDVKM. The CDR3 DNA reads as TGTGCCAGCAGTAACGTAGCGGGTGCAGGCAATGAGCAGTTCTTC. The encoded protein is CASSNVAGAGNEQFF.